This TCR beta chain was identified during a study of response to subunit inactivated influenza vaccine. Study-wide results and limits: A suggestion made by the authors is that each seasonal influenza vaccination recruits few new T cells.

TCRdb reprocessed the RT-PCR reads with MiXCR, giving one entry per CDR3 protein. The sample lists about 830,000 distinct CDR3 sequences; around 18% were seen once. The V gene end was trimmed by 5 bases and the J gene end by 5 bases; junction bases not matched to a gene: 8. The CDR3 is 15 residues long. Germline CDR1 is DFQATT and CDR2 is SNEGSKA (reference sequence). Worth noting for this clonotype: Its antigen remains unidentified.

The chain has TRBV20-1 and TRBJ2-7; 14 nucleotides agree with TRBD2. The sequence was collected from a man in his fifties who received an inactivated influenza vaccine. The input for sequencing was PBMCs from blood, taken 5 to 6 days after vaccination. The CDR3 bases are TGCAGTGCTCCAAAACGGACTAGCGGGAGGAACGAGCAGTACTTC. It yields the protein CSAPKRTSGRNEQYF.